This entry is about one TCR beta chain. Method: immunoSEQ multiplex PCR; TCRdb's copy keeps in-frame clones and lacks some. The sample records about 140,000 clones, 88% being singletons. This sample was taken from a study of control samples from healthy donors and cancer patients. This CDR3 has 16 residues. V was pared by 4 bases and J by 0 bases, with 13 bases between. The V gene's germline CDR1 is MNHNY and CDR2 SVGAGI (reference sequence). This clonotype was obtained from a woman aged 25 to 45 in good health. The genes are TRBV6-6 and TRBJ1-3; unclear D gene. The sequenced sample consisted of blood. The DNA for the CDR3 is TGTGCCAGCAGTTCGGGCGGGGAAAGCTCTGGAAACACCATATATTTT. This translates into CASSSGGESSGNTIYF.